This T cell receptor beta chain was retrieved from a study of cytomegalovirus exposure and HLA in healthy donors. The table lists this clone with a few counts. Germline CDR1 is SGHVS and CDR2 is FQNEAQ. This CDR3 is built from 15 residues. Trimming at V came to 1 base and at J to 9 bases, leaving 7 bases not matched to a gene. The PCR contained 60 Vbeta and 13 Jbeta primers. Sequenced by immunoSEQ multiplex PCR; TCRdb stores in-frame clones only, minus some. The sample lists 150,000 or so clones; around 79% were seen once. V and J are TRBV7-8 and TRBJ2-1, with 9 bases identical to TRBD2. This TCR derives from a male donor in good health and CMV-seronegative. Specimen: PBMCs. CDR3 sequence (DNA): TGTGCCAGCAGCTTAGATGCGGGGGGGCCTCTTGAGCAGTTCTTC. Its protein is CASSLDAGGPLEQFF.